This T cell receptor beta chain appears in the sequencing data of a study of T cells in Graves' hyperthyroidism and ophthalmopathy (dated by TCRdb to the late 2010s). Regarding the study in general: Peripheral blood samples were taken at the time of initial diagnosis, prior to any treatment. According to the paper, TCR Vbeta CDR3 sequencing was carried out on some 140 peripheral blood samples, which came from approximately 43 ophthalmopathy, some 73 hyperthyroidism and roughly 17 progressor patients. Prospective prediction of ophthalmopathy was tested in an independent validation cohort of approximately 18 hyperthyroidism patients and some 17 patients who later progressed to ophthalmopathy. In addition, the study compared T-cell repertoires in thyroid tissue and in blood from five or six Graves' hyperthyroidism patients. After sampling, hyperthyroidism patients received methimazole starting at 30 mg daily, and ophthalmopathy patients received high-dose intravenous methylprednisolone. To identify TCR V-J signatures that set the groups apart, the researchers used a discovery cohort of approximately 98 patients, made up of 40 to 45 with Graves' ophthalmopathy and around 58 with stable Graves' hyperthyroidism. The roughly 94 discovery patients were randomly split 7:3 into training and test sets.

General conclusions and limits of the study: In validation, progression to ophthalmopathy was predicted by the model with around 70% sensitivity and 72% to 80% specificity, a median of approximately 6.5 months before onset. Sample size was not statistically predetermined, and investigators were not blinded to group allocation. Blood samples also contained most of the expanded thyroid clonotypes (frequency above 0.001), which suggests that blood repertoires may reflect thyroid immune responses. A model built on a 13 V-J signature distinguished ophthalmopathy from stable hyperthyroidism, reaching about 88% sensitivity and around 82% specificity in cross-validation and 80%/75% in testing.

At the junction V is shortened by 3 bases and J by 1 base; bases outside the gene matches: 10. Reading from cysteine to phenylalanine, the CDR3 counts 16 amino acids. Only the CDR3 region is kept as DNA, spanning 48 bases read in frame from base 1. According to the germline V gene (reference sequence), CDR1 reads DFQATT and CDR2 reads SNEGSKA. In the ophthalmopathy patients, disease was moderately to severely active, with a Clinical Activity Score of 3 or more, a NOSPECS grade of 4 or more, and a duration of less than 3 months. The study excluded patients with uncontrolled infections, other autoimmune diseases, pregnancy or lactation. Diagnoses were based on clinical symptoms, serum thyroxine and TRAb, thyroid ultrasound and orbital computed tomography. PBMCs were separated from under 11 ml of fresh peripheral blood using Ficoll-Paque density gradient centrifugation. Total RNA was extracted using Trizol reagent, and RNA quality was assessed on an Agilent 2100 Bioanalyzer.

For this clonotype: The specificity of this receptor is unknown. No much larger clone is present one base from it, and per-base qualities are unavailable.

TCR beta CDR3 regions were amplified from RNA transcripts. For the first round of RT-PCR on the TCR CDR3, the HTBI primer set was used together with the Qiagen OneStep RT-PCR kit. The libraries were constructed in a second round of multiplex PCR and then size-selected and purified. The libraries were sequenced on an Illumina HiSeq2000 using paired-end 100 bp reads. Per the original workflow: SOAPnuke was used to process the raw data, removing reads that contained adapters or uncalled bases, had a mean Phred below 15, or lacked an exact match to the constant primer or identifier. COPE v1.2.5 was used to merge high-quality paired reads, and clonotypes were defined as unique nucleotide sequences. MiTCR v1.1 was used to align the clonotypes against IMGT TRBV, TRBD and TRBJ reference segments. Only V-J combinations with frequency above 0.0001, covering 99.2% of repertoires, were analysed. The TCS score was defined as the ratio of F50 (clonal expansion) to E x V (chaos), calculated using BLOSUM62-based TCRdist between CDR3 peptides within each V-J. Welch's t-statistics and random forest reduced just over 500 V-J features to roughly 13, which were used in a naive Bayes classifier (R e1071). TCRdb cleaned the public reads at Q25 with fastp, built clones with MiXCR and kept in-frame beta chains. Rows are unified per CDR3 protein, each entry keeping the most common DNA and genes. In this record, the V and J calls reflect TCRdb's handling and not the investigators' own analysis. The table for this sample lists 700,000 or so distinct CDR3 sequences; approximately 14% of them were counted only once. 9.5% to 15% of the sample is in the top ten clones.

In this chain, TRBV20-1 is recombined with TRBJ2-5; 8 middle bases align to TRBD2. This clonotype originated in a woman between 45 and 60 years old with Graves' ophthalmopathy. The sequenced sample consisted of blood. CDR3 loop: CSASFWTSRFQETQYF. The nucleotide sequence reads as follows: TGCAGTGCTAGTTTTTGGACTAGCAGATTCCAAGAGACCCAGTACTTC.